The 3 T cell receptor beta chains in this list originate from one sample, sequenced in a study of molecular identifiers for immune sequencing clone quantification. Using its own MiXCR run on the PCR reads, TCRdb lists one record per CDR3 protein. The sample shows about 65,000 distinct CDR3 sequences, under 20% of them seen only once. Input material: naive CD8+ T cells from blood, with Jurkat cell RNA spiked in. Subset described: FACS-sorted CD8+CD4-CCR7+CD45RA+ naive T cells. The receptors come from a human donor in good health. Some libraries in this study had Jurkat cell RNA spiked in.

This clonotype appeared many times. The V call is TRBV6-1, the J call TRBJ2-7; a possible D gene is TRBD2 (6 bases). V was cut by 3 bases and J by 3 bases, with 6 bases left in between. Germline lookup yields CDR1 MNHNS and CDR2 SASEGT. This CDR3 spans 12 amino acids. The CDR3 DNA reads TGTGCCAGCAGTGACGGGAGCTACGAGCAGTACTTC. Translating gives CASSDGSYEQYF.

This clonotype was counted ten times or more. The V gene is TRBV12-3 or TRBV12-4, the J gene TRBJ2-2; TRBD1 matches at 11 bases. J lost 7 bases, V lost 4 bases, and 8 bases had no gene match. The CDR3 runs to 16 residues. In DNA form, the CDR3 reads TGTGCCAGCAGTTCCCCGGGACAGGGGGTGATCGGGGAGCTGTTTTTT. As protein: CASSSPGQGVIGELFF.

V gene TRBV6-4 combines with J gene TRBJ2-1; TRBD1 agrees at 8 bases. Germline V gives CDR1 MRHNA, CDR2 SNTAGT. This CDR3 contains 15 residues. Trimming took 3 bases from V and 8 from J; bases not matched to a gene: 9. In nucleotides, the CDR3 is TGTGCCAGCAGTGATGGACAGGGTTTACCTTATGAGCAGTTCTTC. Protein product: CASSDGQGLPYEQFF.